This TCR beta chain derives from a study of T cells after yellow fever vaccination. Study overall: With SMART-Seq v4 Ultra Low Input, the fractions containing low cell numbers were prepared. Study outcomes and limitations: A small proportion of clonotypes was detected in both the CD4 and CD8 compartments.

The table lists this clonotype with a few counts. Its target is not known. The germline V gene has CDR1 SQVTM and CDR2 ANQGSEA. The CDR3 is 12 residues long. V was pared by 7 bases and J by 4 bases, with 14 bases between. MiXCR, run by TCRdb on the 5' RACE reads, gives a single entry per CDR3 protein. This sample has 55,000 to 70,000 distinct CDR3 sequences; around 7% occur once, and the top ten carry approximately 35%. This TCR was sampled from a man aged 18 to 35 who received the YFV17D yellow fever vaccine. This chain joins TRBV29-1 and TRBJ2-7; the D is unclear. The sample here was CD8+ T cells sorted from PBMCs, taken roughly seven weeks after the first yellow fever vaccination. This chain's CDR3 is CSATGDSYEQYF. In nucleotides, the CDR3 is TGCAGCGCTACCGGAGACTCTTACGAGCAGTACTTC.